Described below is a single T cell receptor beta chain sequence and its context. Its antigen is undetermined. This record belongs to a study of shared clonotypes between healthy human individuals. Trimming took 3 bases from V and 2 from J; bases not matched to a gene: 15. The germline gives CDR1 MNHEY, CDR2 SMNVEV (reference sequence). This CDR3 is 19 amino acids long. TCRdb's copy holds only in-frame clones and misses some; the assay was immunoSEQ multiplex PCR. Of roughly 1,100,000 clones listed, roughly 80% are singletons. General observations from the study: Clonotypes not shared had lower generation probabilities than those common to all four donors.

CD45RA+ naive and CD45RA-negative memory subsets were separated from CD4+ cells. The chain couples TRBV27 to TRBJ1-3, with 8 nucleotides matching TRBD1. Input material: memory CD4+ T cells sorted from blood. Subset given: CD45RA-negative fraction. The source of this sequence is a man younger than 35 in good health. The CDR3 here is CASSFIHPPQGATGNTIYF. In DNA, the CDR3 is TGTGCCAGCAGTTTTATACACCCCCCCCAGGGGGCAACTGGAAACACCATATATTTT.